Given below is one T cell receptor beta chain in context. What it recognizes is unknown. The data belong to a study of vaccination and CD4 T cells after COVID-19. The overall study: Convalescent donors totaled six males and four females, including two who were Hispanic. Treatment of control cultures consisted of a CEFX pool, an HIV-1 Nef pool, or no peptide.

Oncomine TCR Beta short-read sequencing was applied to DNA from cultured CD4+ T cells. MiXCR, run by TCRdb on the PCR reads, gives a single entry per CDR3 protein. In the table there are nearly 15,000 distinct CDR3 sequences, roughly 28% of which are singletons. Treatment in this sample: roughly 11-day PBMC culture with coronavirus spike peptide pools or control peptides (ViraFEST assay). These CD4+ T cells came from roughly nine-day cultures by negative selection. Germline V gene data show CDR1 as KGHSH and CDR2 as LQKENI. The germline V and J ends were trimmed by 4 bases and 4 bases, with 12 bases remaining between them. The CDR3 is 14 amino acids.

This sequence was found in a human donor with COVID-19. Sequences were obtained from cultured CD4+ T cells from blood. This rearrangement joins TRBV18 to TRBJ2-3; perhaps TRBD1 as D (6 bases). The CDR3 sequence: CASSRRTASDTQYF. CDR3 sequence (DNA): TGTGCCAGCTCACGGCGGACAGCCTCAGATACGCAGTATTTT.